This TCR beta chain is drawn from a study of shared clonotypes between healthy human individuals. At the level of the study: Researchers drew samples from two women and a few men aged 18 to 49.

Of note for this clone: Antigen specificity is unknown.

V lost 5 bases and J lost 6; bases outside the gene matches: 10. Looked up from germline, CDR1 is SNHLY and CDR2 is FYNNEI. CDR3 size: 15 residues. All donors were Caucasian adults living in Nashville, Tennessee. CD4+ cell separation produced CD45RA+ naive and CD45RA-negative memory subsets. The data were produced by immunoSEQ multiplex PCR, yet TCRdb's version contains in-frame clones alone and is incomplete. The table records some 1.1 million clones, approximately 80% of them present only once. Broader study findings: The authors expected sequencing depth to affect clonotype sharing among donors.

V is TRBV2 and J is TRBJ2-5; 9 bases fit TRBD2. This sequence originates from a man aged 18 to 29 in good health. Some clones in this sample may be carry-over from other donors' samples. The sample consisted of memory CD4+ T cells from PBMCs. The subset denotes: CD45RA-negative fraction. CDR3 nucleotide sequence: TGTGCCAGCAGTCAGAATAGCGGGAGAACACAGACCCAGTACTTC. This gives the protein CASSQNSGRTQTQYF.